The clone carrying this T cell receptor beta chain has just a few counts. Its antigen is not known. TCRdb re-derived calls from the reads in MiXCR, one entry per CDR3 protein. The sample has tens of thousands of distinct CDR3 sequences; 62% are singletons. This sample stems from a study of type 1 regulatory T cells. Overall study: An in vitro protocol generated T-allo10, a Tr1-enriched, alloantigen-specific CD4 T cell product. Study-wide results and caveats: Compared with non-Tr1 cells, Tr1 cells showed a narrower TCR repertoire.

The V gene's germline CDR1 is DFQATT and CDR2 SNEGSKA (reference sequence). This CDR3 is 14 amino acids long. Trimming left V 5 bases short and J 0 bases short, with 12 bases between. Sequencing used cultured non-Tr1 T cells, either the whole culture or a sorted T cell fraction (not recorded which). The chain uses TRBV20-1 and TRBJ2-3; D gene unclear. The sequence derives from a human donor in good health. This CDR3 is CSAGVSDSTDTQYF. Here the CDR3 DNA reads TGCAGTGCTGGGGTCTCGGACAGCACAGATACGCAGTATTTT.